The rows below give T cell receptor beta chains drawn from one sample of a study of blood T cell repertoires in COVID-19. Using immunoSEQ multiplex PCR, the repertoire was profiled, and TCRdb retains in-frame clones only, with some absent. The table shows some 110,000 clones, with roughly nine tenths occurring only once. Sequencing was carried out using peripheral blood. The receptors were gathered from a man aged 40-55 years with acute or convalescent COVID-19. The CDR3 runs from the conserved cysteine through the conserved F or W. Fields, in order: clone size, D gene, J gene, V gene, CDR3 DNA, CDR3 protein. A D gene is named only where the DNA matches it firmly. Where a row states a size, it is once, few, many or the class of an expanded clone; other rows omit it.

clone size: -; D gene: -; J gene: TRBJ2-1; V gene: TRBV9; CDR3 DNA: TGTGCCAGCAGCGCTACCTTTGAGCGGAGAGCCTACAATGAGCAGTTCTTC; CDR3 protein: CASSATFERRAYNEQFF
clone size: -; D gene: TRBD2; J gene: TRBJ2-3; V gene: TRBV27; CDR3 DNA: TGTGCCAGCAGTTTTAGCGGGAGCGGCGCAGATACGCAGTATTTT; CDR3 protein: CASSFSGSGADTQYF
clone size: -; D gene: -; J gene: TRBJ1-4; V gene: TRBV12-2; CDR3 DNA: TGTGCAAGTCGCTTTAGGGGCTGGAAACTGTTTTTT; CDR3 protein: CASRFRGWKLFF
clone size: -; D gene: TRBD1; J gene: TRBJ1-2; V gene: TRBV3-1/TRBV3-2; CDR3 DNA: TGTGCCAGCAGCCTCCCAGACAGGGAAGGTGGCTACACCTTC; CDR3 protein: CASSLPDREGGYTF
clone size: -; D gene: -; J gene: TRBJ2-2; V gene: TRBV2; CDR3 DNA: TGTGCCAGCAGTGGGACAGCTAACACCGGGGAGCTGTTTTTT; CDR3 protein: CASSGTANTGELFF
clone size: -; D gene: TRBD1; J gene: TRBJ2-4; V gene: TRBV5-1; CDR3 DNA: TGCGCCAGCAGCTTGGTTCAGGGGGCTGCCAAAAACATTCAGTACTTC; CDR3 protein: CASSLVQGAAKNIQYF
clone size: once; D gene: -; J gene: TRBJ1-5; V gene: TRBV7-2; CDR3 DNA: TGTGCCAGCAGCCCCCGGGGGGTTCCTCAGCCCCAGCATTTT; CDR3 protein: CASSPRGVPQPQHF
clone size: once; D gene: -; J gene: TRBJ1-6; V gene: TRBV7-9; CDR3 DNA: TGTGCCAGCAGCTTAGGACAGCCCGATAATTCACCCCTCCACTTT; CDR3 protein: CASSLGQPDNSPLHF
clone size: -; D gene: TRBD1; J gene: TRBJ1-2; V gene: TRBV12-3/TRBV12-4; CDR3 DNA: TGTGCCAGCAGTTCCACAGGGGGCTATGGCTACACCTTC; CDR3 protein: CASSSTGGYGYTF
clone size: -; D gene: -; J gene: TRBJ1-2; V gene: TRBV5-6; CDR3 DNA: TGTGCCAGCAGCTTGGGGCGCTCGGGAGGGTATGGCTACACCTTC; CDR3 protein: CASSLGRSGGYGYTF
clone size: -; D gene: -; J gene: TRBJ1-5; V gene: TRBV30; CDR3 DNA: TGTGCCTGGAGTTTCACAGGAGATCAGCCCCAGCATTTT; CDR3 protein: CAWSFTGDQPQHF
clone size: -; D gene: -; J gene: TRBJ2-7; V gene: TRBV6-1; CDR3 DNA: TGTGCCAGCAGTGAACCCCCAGTTGGCGAGCAGTACTTC; CDR3 protein: CASSEPPVGEQYF
clone size: -; D gene: -; J gene: TRBJ2-5; V gene: TRBV11-1; CDR3 DNA: TGTGCCAGCAGCCGCCAACCGGACAGACAAGAGACCCAGTACTTC; CDR3 protein: CASSRQPDRQETQYF
clone size: -; D gene: TRBD2; J gene: TRBJ2-1; V gene: TRBV10-1; CDR3 DNA: TGCGCCAGCAGTGAGGGGACTAGCGGCAATGAGCAGTTCTTC; CDR3 protein: CASSEGTSGNEQFF
clone size: -; D gene: -; J gene: TRBJ1-1; V gene: TRBV29-1; CDR3 DNA: TGCAGCGCCGCGACTTACGGCACTGAAGCTTTCTTT; CDR3 protein: CSAATYGTEAFF
clone size: -; D gene: -; J gene: TRBJ1-5; V gene: TRBV5-8; CDR3 DNA: TGTGCCAGCAGCTACGAGCGCGATCAGCCCCAGCATTTT; CDR3 protein: CASSYERDQPQHF
clone size: -; D gene: TRBD1; J gene: TRBJ2-7; V gene: TRBV12-3/TRBV12-4; CDR3 DNA: TGTGCCAGCAGTGACAGGGGAATCCCGGAGCAGTACTTC; CDR3 protein: CASSDRGIPEQYF
clone size: -; D gene: -; J gene: TRBJ1-1; V gene: TRBV19; CDR3 DNA: TGTGCCAGTGAATGGGGTCAGGGTGAAGCTTTCTTT; CDR3 protein: CASEWGQGEAFF
clone size: -; D gene: TRBD1; J gene: TRBJ1-1; V gene: TRBV5-1; CDR3 DNA: TGCGCCAGCAGCGTGGTCGGACAGGGGGTAGCTGAAGCTTTCTTT; CDR3 protein: CASSVVGQGVAEAFF
clone size: -; D gene: TRBD1; J gene: TRBJ1-6; V gene: TRBV5-1; CDR3 DNA: TGCGCCAGCAGCCCTCAGACAGGGGGCGATTCACCCCTCCACTTT; CDR3 protein: CASSPQTGGDSPLHF
clone size: -; D gene: -; J gene: TRBJ2-7; V gene: TRBV6-5; CDR3 DNA: TGTGCCAGCAAAGTGGGAGAACAGAACTACGAGCAGTACTTC; CDR3 protein: CASKVGEQNYEQYF
clone size: -; D gene: -; J gene: TRBJ2-1; V gene: TRBV15; CDR3 DNA: TGTGCCACCAGCAGAATCGACGGGGTCGTAAGGGAGCAGTTCTTC; CDR3 protein: CATSRIDGVVREQFF
clone size: -; D gene: -; J gene: TRBJ2-1; V gene: TRBV12-5; CDR3 DNA: TGTGCTAGTGGTAACAGGGTACCCTACAATGAGCAGTTCTTC; CDR3 protein: CASGNRVPYNEQFF
clone size: -; D gene: TRBD1; J gene: TRBJ1-2; V gene: TRBV6-5; CDR3 DNA: TGTGCCAGCAGTTACTCGACAGGGGCCAAAAACTATGGCTACACCTTC; CDR3 protein: CASSYSTGAKNYGYTF
clone size: -; D gene: -; J gene: TRBJ1-1; V gene: TRBV19; CDR3 DNA: TGTGCCAGTAGTAAAGGGGCAGGGTATTTGGACACTGAAGCTTTCTTT; CDR3 protein: CASSKGAGYLDTEAFF
clone size: few; D gene: -; J gene: TRBJ1-1; V gene: TRBV2; CDR3 DNA: TGTGCCAGCAGTCCGGGTCCTAACACTGAAGCTTTCTTT; CDR3 protein: CASSPGPNTEAFF
clone size: -; D gene: -; J gene: TRBJ2-5; V gene: TRBV5-6; CDR3 DNA: TGTGCCAGCAGCCTCCTAGGGCGTAGCGTGGAGACCCAGTACTTC; CDR3 protein: CASSLLGRSVETQYF
clone size: once; D gene: -; J gene: TRBJ1-3; V gene: TRBV24-1; CDR3 DNA: TGTGCCACCAGTGATGGTGGCGGCCTAGATGGAAACACCATATATTTT; CDR3 protein: CATSDGGGLDGNTIYF
clone size: -; D gene: TRBD2; J gene: TRBJ2-3; V gene: TRBV4-1; CDR3 DNA: TGCGCCAGCAGCCAAGATACTAGCGGGAGCGTAGATACGCAGTATTTT; CDR3 protein: CASSQDTSGSVDTQYF
clone size: -; D gene: TRBD2; J gene: TRBJ2-1; V gene: TRBV12-5; CDR3 DNA: TGTGCTAGTGGTCTTAGCGGGGGGGCCAATGAGCAGTTCTTC; CDR3 protein: CASGLSGGANEQFF
clone size: -; D gene: TRBD2; J gene: TRBJ2-4; V gene: TRBV30; CDR3 DNA: TGTGCCTGGAGTGACTCTAGCGGGAGATCGGACATTCAGTACTTC; CDR3 protein: CAWSDSSGRSDIQYF
clone size: -; D gene: -; J gene: TRBJ1-5; V gene: TRBV18; CDR3 DNA: TGTGCCAGCTCACCACCGGGCCCGTCGGGGGTGCCCCAGCATTTT; CDR3 protein: CASSPPGPSGVPQHF
clone size: -; D gene: -; J gene: TRBJ2-2; V gene: TRBV10-1; CDR3 DNA: TGCGCCAGCATGCCGGACTTGAACACCGGGGAGCTGTTTTTT; CDR3 protein: CASMPDLNTGELFF
clone size: once; D gene: -; J gene: TRBJ1-4; V gene: TRBV19; CDR3 DNA: TGTGCCAGTAGTCTAAACACGGAGGTCGGTGAAAAACTGTTTTTT; CDR3 protein: CASSLNTEVGEKLFF
clone size: -; D gene: -; J gene: TRBJ2-1; V gene: TRBV5-1; CDR3 DNA: TGCGCCAGCAGCTTCAGGGGGGAGGTTTTTGGATCGGAGCAGTTCTTC; CDR3 protein: CASSFRGEVFGSEQFF
clone size: -; D gene: -; J gene: TRBJ1-2; V gene: TRBV2; CDR3 DNA: TGTGCCAGCAGTCCTCCCGACAGATATGGCTACACCTTC; CDR3 protein: CASSPPDRYGYTF
clone size: -; D gene: -; J gene: TRBJ1-2; V gene: TRBV7-2; CDR3 DNA: TGTGCCAGCACCCGGAGGACAGCAGCAAACTATGGCTACACCTTC; CDR3 protein: CASTRRTAANYGYTF
clone size: -; D gene: TRBD2; J gene: TRBJ2-1; V gene: TRBV7-9; CDR3 DNA: TGTGCCAGCAGTCCTGGACTAGCGGCCTACAATGAGCAGTTCTTC; CDR3 protein: CASSPGLAAYNEQFF
clone size: -; D gene: TRBD1; J gene: TRBJ1-1; V gene: TRBV14; CDR3 DNA: TGTGCCAGCAGCCCCGAGGTGGACAGGGTTGGAGCTTTCTTT; CDR3 protein: CASSPEVDRVGAFF
clone size: -; D gene: -; J gene: TRBJ1-2; V gene: TRBV25-1; CDR3 DNA: TGTGCCAGCAAAACCGGGAAAGGCTACACCTTC; CDR3 protein: CASKTGKGYTF
clone size: -; D gene: TRBD1; J gene: TRBJ1-3; V gene: TRBV19; CDR3 DNA: TGTGCCAGTAGTCCCCCCGGACAGGGCTCTGGAAACACCATATATTTT; CDR3 protein: CASSPPGQGSGNTIYF
clone size: -; D gene: TRBD1; J gene: TRBJ1-1; V gene: TRBV4-1; CDR3 DNA: TGCGCCAGCAGCTCGATGGACAGGGGGCTTGAAGCTTTCTTT; CDR3 protein: CASSSMDRGLEAFF
clone size: -; D gene: TRBD2; J gene: TRBJ2-5; V gene: TRBV3-1/TRBV3-2; CDR3 DNA: TGTGCCAGCAGCCAAGTGCCACTAGCGGGAGAAAAGACCCAGTACTTC; CDR3 protein: CASSQVPLAGEKTQYF
clone size: -; D gene: TRBD2; J gene: TRBJ2-3; V gene: TRBV5-1; CDR3 DNA: TGCGCCAGCAAGGAGCGGGGGCCCACAGATACGCAGTATTTT; CDR3 protein: CASKERGPTDTQYF
clone size: -; D gene: -; J gene: TRBJ1-2; V gene: TRBV19; CDR3 DNA: TGTGCCAGTAGTATGGGAGGGAACTATGGCTACACCTTC; CDR3 protein: CASSMGGNYGYTF
clone size: -; D gene: TRBD2; J gene: TRBJ2-7; V gene: TRBV11-2; CDR3 DNA: TGTGCCAGCAGCTTATTCCTCGGGAGGCCTAGCTCCTACGAGCAGTACTTC; CDR3 protein: CASSLFLGRPSSYEQYF